Listed below are T cell receptor beta chains from one sample, sequenced in a study of OX40 agonist ivuxolimab in advanced cancers. Sequencing used immunoSEQ multiplex PCR; TCRdb keeps in-frame clones, though not all of them. The data contain about 26,000 clones, 76% of them seen just once; the ten biggest clones take up about 15%. The sequences come from CD4+ or CD8+ T cells sorted from blood, collected in a trial of the OX40 agonist ivuxolimab. These receptor sequences come from an adult with an advanced solid tumor such as melanoma, head and neck, liver or kidney cancer. CDR3s include the opening cysteine and the closing phenylalanine or tryptophan. Fields, in order: V gene, J gene, D gene, clone size, CDR3 protein, CDR3 DNA. D genes are given only for firm matches. The size of a clone is reported for some rows only, either as once, few or many, or as a class for expanded clones.

TRBV2,TRBJ1-2,.,.,CASSQTQGVHGYTF,TGTGCCAGCAGTCAGACACAGGGTGTTCATGGCTACACCTTC
TRBV19,TRBJ1-5,TRBD1,once,CASRPQGRDDQPQHF,TGTGCCAGTAGGCCACAGGGGAGGGATGATCAGCCCCAGCATTTT
TRBV14,TRBJ1-2,.,few,CASSHRIDRLNYGYTF,TGTGCCAGCAGCCACAGAATTGACCGCCTCAACTATGGCTACACCTTC
TRBV6-1,TRBJ2-1,TRBD1,.,CASSESVWDRGRFEQFF,TGTGCCAGCAGTGAAAGTGTATGGGACAGGGGGCGTTTTGAGCAGTTCTTC
TRBV6-6,TRBJ1-1,.,.,CASSYDTEAFF,TGTGCCAGCAGTTATGACACTGAAGCTTTCTTT
TRBV19,TRBJ2-1,TRBD1,.,CASSGPGQGFSNEQFF,TGTGCCAGTAGTGGCCCGGGACAGGGGTTTTCCAATGAGCAGTTCTTC
TRBV2,TRBJ1-5,.,.,CASSRGGSYNQPQHF,TGTGCCAGCTCGCGAGGGGGAAGCTACAATCAGCCCCAGCATTTT
TRBV15,TRBJ1-4,TRBD1,.,CATSTLIRDRGYEKLFF,TGTGCCACCAGCACCCTAATCCGGGACAGGGGATATGAAAAACTGTTTTTT
TRBV15,TRBJ1-4,TRBD1,once,CATSRGQVGEKLFF,TGTGCCACCAGCAGGGGACAGGTCGGTGAAAAACTGTTTTTT
TRBV10-3,TRBJ1-2,TRBD1,.,CAISAGGTDNYGYTF,TGTGCCATCAGTGCCGGGGGGACAGATAACTATGGCTACACCTTC
TRBV7-9,TRBJ2-7,TRBD2,.,CASSFSRGAKDEQYF,TGTGCCAGCAGCTTCTCGCGGGGGGCCAAGGACGAGCAGTACTTC
TRBV5-4,TRBJ2-7,.,.,CASRPSASPTYEQYF,TGTGCCAGCAGGCCATCGGCCTCCCCAACCTACGAGCAGTACTTC
TRBV7-2,TRBJ2-3,TRBD2,.,CASSFHSGGATDTQYF,TGTGCCAGCAGCTTTCATAGCGGGGGGGCGACAGATACGCAGTATTTT
TRBV5-5,TRBJ1-6,.,.,CASSLLVRSNSPLHF,TGTGCCAGCAGCTTGTTGGTCAGGAGTAATTCACCCCTCCACTTT
TRBV6-1,TRBJ2-7,.,.,CASSEEGGGWYEQYF,TGTGCCAGCAGTGAGGAGGGGGGGGGATGGTACGAGCAGTACTTC
TRBV7-9,TRBJ2-7,.,.,CASSRREPYEQYF,TGTGCCAGCAGCCGCAGGGAACCCTACGAGCAGTACTTC
TRBV6-1,TRBJ1-2,.,once,CASRETSGYGYTF,TGTGCCAGCAGGGAGACTTCAGGCTATGGCTACACCTTC
TRBV19,TRBJ1-5,.,.,CASIVQGSNQPQHF,TGTGCCAGTATCGTACAGGGTAGCAATCAGCCCCAGCATTTT
TRBV9,TRBJ1-2,.,few,CASSVDGSLEGSYTF,TGTGCCAGCAGCGTAGATGGATCCCTGGAGGGTAGCTACACCTTC
TRBV23-1,TRBJ2-2,TRBD1,medium-sized,CASTISGGYTGELFF,TGCGCCAGCACAATTTCAGGGGGCTATACCGGGGAGCTGTTTTTT
TRBV7-6,TRBJ1-6,.,.,CASSLASGPNSPLHF,TGTGCCAGCAGCTTAGCATCGGGGCCGAATTCACCCCTCCACTTT
TRBV6-1,TRBJ1-5,TRBD1,.,CASSEDPGQGGQPQHF,TGTGCCAGCAGTGAGGACCCGGGACAGGGAGGTCAGCCCCAGCATTTT
TRBV6-1,TRBJ1-2,.,.,CASSESGRTNYGYTF,TGTGCCAGCAGTGAATCTGGCCGGACTAACTATGGCTACACCTTC
TRBV7-6,TRBJ2-7,.,.,CASSTSLVAGVYEQYF,TGTGCCAGCAGCACAAGCCTTGTGGCAGGGGTCTACGAGCAGTACTTC
TRBV10-3,TRBJ2-1,.,.,CAISDRGDNNEQFF,TGTGCCATCAGTGACAGGGGCGACAACAATGAGCAGTTCTTC
TRBV15,TRBJ2-5,TRBD2,.,CATSRGRGAGGQETQYF,TGTGCCACCAGCAGAGGGAGGGGAGCGGGGGGGCAAGAGACCCAGTACTTC
TRBV18,TRBJ2-7,TRBD1,.,CASSPPGTGASYEQYF,TGTGCCAGCTCACCACCGGGGACAGGCGCCTCCTACGAGCAGTACTTC
TRBV7-8,TRBJ1-1,.,.,CASSLGGPGAAFF,TGTGCCAGCAGCTTAGGCGGACCGGGAGCTGCTTTCTTT
TRBV4-2,TRBJ2-1,TRBD2,.,CASSQDGSGGRYNEQFF,TGTGCCAGCAGCCAAGATGGAAGCGGGGGGAGATACAATGAGCAGTTCTTC
TRBV28,TRBJ1-3,.,medium-sized,CASSLVSSGNTIYF,TGTGCCAGCAGTTTAGTATCTTCGGGAAACACCATATATTTT
TRBV10-3,TRBJ2-1,TRBD2,few,CAIGGLAGGKWDEQFF,TGTGCCATCGGCGGACTAGCGGGGGGCAAGTGGGATGAGCAGTTCTTC
TRBV5-1,TRBJ1-4,TRBD1,.,CASRAGTGNEKLFF,TGCGCCAGCAGGGCCGGGACAGGGAATGAAAAACTGTTTTTT
TRBV7-3,TRBJ2-6,.,.,CASSRTRANVLTF,TGTGCCAGCAGCCGGACGCGGGCCAACGTCCTGACTTTC
TRBV6-1,TRBJ1-5,.,.,CASSDRDSNQPQHF,TGTGCCAGCAGTGACAGGGATAGCAATCAGCCCCAGCATTTT
TRBV7-3,TRBJ2-3,TRBD2,.,CASSLSVAGDPSTDTQYF,TGTGCCAGCAGCTTATCGGTAGCGGGGGACCCGAGCACAGATACGCAGTATTTT
TRBV29-1,TRBJ1-1,.,.,CSVESGNTEAFF,TGCAGCGTTGAATCGGGGAACACTGAAGCTTTCTTT
TRBV6-6,TRBJ2-2,.,.,CASSSRLNTGELFF,TGTGCCAGCAGTTCAAGACTAAACACCGGGGAGCTGTTTTTT
TRBV6-5,TRBJ1-2,.,once,CASRKDYGYTF,TGTGCCAGCAGGAAGGACTATGGCTACACCTTC
TRBV5-4,TRBJ2-2,.,.,CASSLDRTGELFF,TGTGCCAGCAGCTTGGACAGGACCGGGGAGCTGTTTTTT